This T cell receptor (beta chain) was captured by sequencing in a study of patients and donors after allogeneic stem cell transplantation. This clonotype was detected only a few times. Trimming took 5 bases from V and 5 from J, leaving 15 bases between them. Germline CDR1 SGHNT, CDR2 YYREEE (reference sequence). This CDR3 region has 14 residues. TCRdb reprocessed the RT-PCR reads with MiXCR, giving one entry per CDR3 protein. The sample holds 900,000 to 1,000,000 distinct CDR3 sequences, over 15% seen once. V usage is TRBV5-4 and J usage is TRBJ2-3; no reliable D call. The source of this sequence is a human donor who was either an allogeneic HSCT recipient or a stem cell or donor lymphocyte infusion donor (not recorded which). It is not recorded whose cells these are; they may come from a transplant donor. Sequenced input: blood, either unsorted or a sorted T cell fraction (not recorded which). CDR3 in DNA: TGTGCCAGCAGTTTAGACCGGGTTCGAGATACGCAGTATTTT. Amino acids: CASSLDRVRDTQYF.